The T cell receptor beta chain described here comes from a study of vaccination effects on CD4 cells after COVID-19. Libraries were prepared by immunoSEQ multiplex PCR; TCRdb keeps only in-frame clonotypes and omits some of them. The sample includes around 15,000 clones, roughly three quarters seen only once; the top ten take 15% to 20%. Germline loops: CDR1 SNHLY, CDR2 FYNNEI. The CDR3 contains 13 residues. V was clipped by 8 bases and J by 3 bases, with 11 bases between them. By its share, this clone is medium-sized. Antigen: not known. Antigen-specific CD4+ T cells were first expanded with viral peptide pools by the ViraFEST assay and only then sequenced. When more than 9 days of culture had elapsed, CD4+ T cells were isolated. The cohort was immunized with two doses of either the BNT162b2 or mRNA-1273 vaccine. A half-medium replacement with IL-2 medium was carried out on days 3 and 7.

The chain is built from TRBV2 and TRBJ1-5; a weak D match, TRBD1 (5 bases). This sample comprised CD4+ T cells from PBMCs cultured with HCoV-NL63 spike peptides, obtained after COVID-19 vaccination. The source is a human donor who received a COVID-19 vaccine. The CDR3 is CASGGDHNQPQHF. CDR3 coding DNA: TGTGCCAGCGGAGGGGACCACAATCAGCCCCAGCATTTT.